This T cell receptor beta chain was sequenced in a study of persistence of HIV-infected CD4 T cells. Germline V gene sequence: CDR1 LGHDT, CDR2 YNNKEL (reference sequence). The CDR3 length is 18 residues. V was clipped by 5 bases and J by 5 bases; unmatched bases: 12. The libraries were made with immunoSEQ version 4 in survey mode. Method: immunoSEQ multiplex PCR; TCRdb's copy keeps in-frame clones and lacks some. The repertoire consists of about 51,000 clones, with 85% to 90% occurring once and the leading ten covering 3% to 3.5%. Cells were stimulated nonspecifically with anti-CD3/anti-CD28 magnetic beads. Sorting selected CD4+ T cells upregulating both CD40 ligand and CD69. For at least 4 years, plasma HIV-1 RNA was undetectable (<50 copies/mL). Points on this clone: Its antigen is currently unknown.

The input for sequencing was CD4+ T cells sorted from PBMCs after roughly 20-hour stimulation, taken from a patient who received antiretroviral therapy. This rearrangement joins TRBV3-1 (or the pseudogene TRBV3-2) to TRBJ2-2; 12 nucleotides line up with TRBD2. This TCR was sampled from an adult woman with HIV who was CMV-seropositive. In DNA form, the CDR3 reads TGTGCCAGCAGCTCACGATCGACTAGCGGGAGACGTACCGGGGAGCTGTTTTTT. Translation gives CASSSRSTSGRRTGELFF.